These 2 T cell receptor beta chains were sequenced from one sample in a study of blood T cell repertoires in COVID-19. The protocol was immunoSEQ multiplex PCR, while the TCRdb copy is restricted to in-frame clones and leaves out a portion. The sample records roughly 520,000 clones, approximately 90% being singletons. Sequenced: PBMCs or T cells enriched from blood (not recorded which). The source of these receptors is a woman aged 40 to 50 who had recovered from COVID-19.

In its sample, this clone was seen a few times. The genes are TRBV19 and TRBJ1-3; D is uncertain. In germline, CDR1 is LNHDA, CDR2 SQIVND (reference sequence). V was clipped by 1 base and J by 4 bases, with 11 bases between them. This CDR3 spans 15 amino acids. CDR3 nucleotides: TGTGCCAGTAGTATAGGGCAGACTCGCGGAAACACCATATATTTT. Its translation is CASSIGQTRGNTIYF. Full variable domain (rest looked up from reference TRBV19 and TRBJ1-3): DGGITQSPKYLFRKEGQNVTLSCEQNLNHDAMYWYRQDPGQGLRLIYYSQIVNDFQKGDIAEGYSVSREKKESFPLTVTSAQKNPTAFYLCASSIGQTRGNTIYFGEGSWLTVV.

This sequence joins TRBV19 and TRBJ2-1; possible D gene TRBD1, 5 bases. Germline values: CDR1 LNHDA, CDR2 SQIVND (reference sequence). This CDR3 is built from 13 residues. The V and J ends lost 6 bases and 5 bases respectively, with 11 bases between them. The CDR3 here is CASREDRHNEQFF. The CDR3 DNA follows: TGTGCCAGTAGAGAAGACAGACACAATGAGCAGTTCTTC.